This is a list of T cell receptor beta chains from one sample in a study of blood T cell repertoires in COVID-19. Produced via immunoSEQ multiplex PCR; TCRdb's table is partial and in-frame only. Of about 240,000 clones listed, 83% are singletons. Sequencing input: PBMCs or T cells enriched from blood (not recorded which). The receptors derive from a woman in her 40s who had been exposed to COVID-19. The conserved cysteine and the conserved F or W are not part of the CDR3 here. For some rows the clone size is stated as once, few or many, or as a class when expanded; others skip it.

j_call	clone_size	v_call	cdr3_aa
TRBJ2-2	NA	TRBV5-8	ASSLAVGTDNTGELF
TRBJ2-1	NA	TRBV15	ATSRDLGEAGRHNEQF
TRBJ2-7	NA	TRBV3-1/TRBV3-2	ASSQRGSYEQY
TRBJ2-1	NA	TRBV7-2	ASSLEGLLPYNEQF
TRBJ1-2	NA	TRBV5-1	ASSPGDRGIGYT
TRBJ2-7	NA	TRBV6-5	ASSSGTGFPEQY
TRBJ1-2	NA	TRBV12-3/TRBV12-4	ASLSAYGYT
TRBJ2-5	NA	TRBV7-9	ASTPLERAKETQY
TRBJ2-1	NA	TRBV29-1	SVVQGSYNEQF
TRBJ2-7	NA	TRBV10-3	AISGPSEQY
TRBJ2-1	NA	TRBV12-5	ASGLGQGNHNEQF
TRBJ1-2	NA	TRBV2	ASKGQAVDYGYT
TRBJ2-7	NA	TRBV9	ASSVGAGEHPIKY
TRBJ2-1	NA	TRBV4-3	ASSQHSFAGSYNEQF
TRBJ2-2	NA	TRBV6-2/TRBV6-3	ASSYAGRLTGELF
TRBJ1-1	few	TRBV6-1	ASSEARGAMNTEAF
TRBJ2-3	NA	TRBV19	ASRASGFTDTQY
TRBJ2-2	few	TRBV5-4	ASSPMSSGGQTGELF
TRBJ2-2	NA	TRBV7-8	ASPRVGAEGTGELF
TRBJ1-3	NA	TRBV7-2	ASSGTANSGNTIY
TRBJ2-3	NA	TRBV7-2	ASTLVTDTQY
TRBJ1-1	NA	TRBV24-1	ATKGQGNTEAF
TRBJ2-2	NA	TRBV28	ASSLGGANTGELF
TRBJ2-3	NA	TRBV7-3	ASRKLANREDTQY
TRBJ1-1	NA	TRBV7-9	ASSTGTGIWNTEAF
TRBJ1-2	NA	TRBV5-6	ASSLAPGRGGYT
TRBJ2-7	once	TRBV3-1/TRBV3-2	ASSPISTSRDRGSYEQY
TRBJ2-5	NA	TRBV18	ASSPETSGLQETQY
TRBJ2-6	NA	TRBV28	ASTIRQGVGSGANVLT
TRBJ2-7	NA	TRBV4-3	ASSPQGVSGEQY
TRBJ2-7	NA	TRBV18	ASSSVAGGDYEQY
TRBJ2-7	NA	TRBV5-6	ASSHKRYEQY
TRBJ2-3	NA	TRBV3-1/TRBV3-2	ASGGERTDTQY
TRBJ2-7	few	TRBV27	ASSWSGGPGEQY
TRBJ2-2	NA	TRBV7-2	ASSLSRNTGELF
TRBJ2-5	NA	TRBV6-2/TRBV6-3	ASSPPGETQY
TRBJ1-1	NA	TRBV13	ASSAQGVNTEAF
TRBJ2-7	NA	TRBV9	ASSGRGGEQY
TRBJ2-7	NA	TRBV6-5	ASSLEWDTSSYEQY
TRBJ2-7	NA	TRBV3-1/TRBV3-2	ASSLGQGPGEQY
TRBJ1-1	NA	TRBV19	ASSMTRGSARVLGEAF
TRBJ1-5	NA	TRBV12-5	ASGETVTNQPQH
TRBJ2-1	few	TRBV28	ASSSRGFSYNEQF
TRBJ1-2	NA	TRBV10-3	AIEQGGVDGYT
TRBJ2-7	NA	TRBV5-1	ASSWGILLDRGFEQY
TRBJ1-2	NA	TRBV28	ATPSSLDSTDGYT
TRBJ1-1	NA	TRBV12-5	ASGLVVVGGMNTEAF
TRBJ2-5	NA	TRBV9	ASSVSPLAPGETQY